Sequencing of this T cell receptor beta chain was carried out in a study of spatial heterogeneity in lung cancer. The CDR3 length is 13 residues. The V gene lost 1 base and the J gene lost 4 bases, with 10 bases spanning the gap. The germline CDR1 and CDR2 sequences are DFQATT and SNEGSKA (reference sequence). Stated time point: blood at routine non-recurrence follow-up after resection. TCRdb analysed the 5' RACE reads with MiXCR anew, one entry per CDR3 protein. This sample has tens of thousands of distinct CDR3 sequences, with roughly a fifth found just once. Here the sequenced sample was PBMCs, taken at follow-up. The V call is TRBV20-1, the J call TRBJ1-1; a possible D gene is TRBD1 (6 bases). The sequence came from a male donor with early-stage non-small cell lung cancer. As DNA, the CDR3 is TGCAGTGCTAGAGCCGGGGGCCCCACTGAAGCTTTCTTT. This sequence encodes CSARAGGPTEAFF.